This T cell receptor (beta chain) was retrieved from a study of cytomegalovirus exposure and HLA in healthy donors. The study ran its PCR with 60 Vbeta and 13 Jbeta primers. Assay used: immunoSEQ multiplex PCR; TCRdb lists only in-frame clones, some missing. The profile shows 150,000 or so clones, just over 70% of them singletons. A remark on this clone: The sample contains more than one DNA sequence encoding this CDR3.

What was sequenced was PBMCs. The origin of this receptor is a human donor in good health.

CDR3 region: CASSLGTSGGNEQFF. DNA of the CDR3: TGTGCCAGCAGTTTAGGGACTAGCGGGGGGAATGAGCAGTTCTTC. This chain uses TRBV27 with TRBJ2-1; 15 positions agree with TRBD2. The length of the CDR3 is 15 residues. Trimming cost V 2 bases and J 7 bases; bases outside gene matches: 0. Germline V gene sequence: CDR1 MNHEY, CDR2 SMNVEV (reference sequence).